This T cell receptor (beta chain) was recovered during a study of blood T cell repertoires in COVID-19. For the study at large: PBMCs, B-cell-depleted T cells, or T cells were the source of the cDNA or gDNA that made up the material.

Authors' methods: Reference gene primers were amplified, and this amplification served to estimate nucleated cell counts. Profiling relied on immunoSEQ multiplex PCR, and the TCRdb table lists in-frame clones only, not all of them. V and J calls and clone size follow that table, whereas D and trimming were derived from the DNA. The table records around 420,000 clones, 88% of them present only once. The CDR3 runs to 17 residues. Germline CDR1 and CDR2: MGHDK and SYGVNS. V was pared by 10 bases and J by 7 bases, with 21 bases of the junction left unmatched. Specimen: PBMCs or T cells enriched from blood (not recorded which). This sequence joins TRBV25-1 and TRBJ1-2; 10 bases align to TRBD1. The receptor comes from a woman in her thirties or forties with acute COVID-19. The CDR3 nucleotides are TGTGCCACCTACTCCAGGGACAGGGGCCCATTTCTCACTGGCTACACCTTC. Protein product: CATYSRDRGPFLTGYTF.